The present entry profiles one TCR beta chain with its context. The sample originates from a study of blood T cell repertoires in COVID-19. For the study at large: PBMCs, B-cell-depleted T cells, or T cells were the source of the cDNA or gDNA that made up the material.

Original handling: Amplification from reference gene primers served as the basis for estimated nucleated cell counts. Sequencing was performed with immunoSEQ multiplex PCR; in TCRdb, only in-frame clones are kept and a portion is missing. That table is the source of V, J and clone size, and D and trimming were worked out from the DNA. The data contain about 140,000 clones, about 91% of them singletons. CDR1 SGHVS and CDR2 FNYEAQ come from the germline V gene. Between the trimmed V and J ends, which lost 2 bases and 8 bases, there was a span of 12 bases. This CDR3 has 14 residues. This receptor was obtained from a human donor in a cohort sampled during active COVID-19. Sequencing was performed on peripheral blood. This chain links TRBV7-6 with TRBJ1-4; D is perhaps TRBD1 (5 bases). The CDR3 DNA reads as TGTGCCAGCAGCTTAAGGGGCGTGGGCGAAAAACTGTTTTTT. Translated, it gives CASSLRGVGEKLFF.